Sequencing of this T cell receptor (beta chain) was carried out in a study of cytomegalovirus exposure and HLA in healthy donors. The CDR3 is 14 amino acids. CDR1 is MNHNS and CDR2 is SASEGT in the germline V gene. V lost 3 bases and J lost 1, with 10 bases in between. Vbeta (60) and Jbeta (13) primers were used in the PCR. Produced via immunoSEQ multiplex PCR; TCRdb's table is partial and in-frame only. The sample shows hundreds of thousands of clones, 70% to 80% of them seen only once. The receptor was derived from a woman in her fifties or sixties in good health and CMV-seropositive. This rearrangement joins TRBV6-1 to TRBJ2-7, with D unresolved. The sample was PBMCs. CDR3 residues: CASSDMPRSYEQYF. CDR3 nucleotides: TGTGCCAGCAGTGACATGCCCAGGTCCTACGAGCAGTACTTC.